This paragraph covers one T cell receptor beta chain sequence. Its antigen is unknown. The primer mix had 60 Vbeta and 13 Jbeta primers. TCRdb's table, derived via immunoSEQ multiplex PCR, lists solely in-frame clones and lacks some. Of around 200,000 clones listed, around 86% are singletons. Germline-derived CDR1 and CDR2 are MNHNY and SVGAGI (reference sequence). Trimming took 2 bases from V and 4 from J; bases not matched to a gene: 1. The CDR3 totals 15 residues. These data come from a study of cytomegalovirus exposure and HLA in healthy donors. Overall study results and limits: Rarity marked most TCR sequences, yet some public TCRs occurred in many donors. Common viral pathogens were later found to be apparently linked to several of the most significant clusters.

Sequenced input: PBMCs. The receptor comes from a man over 45 in good health and CMV-seronegative. V and J are TRBV6-6 and TRBJ1-5; the match to TRBD1 covers 11 bases. CDR3 in DNA: TGTGCCAGCAGTTACCGGGACAGGGGGAATCAGCCCCAGCATTTT. Protein product: CASSYRDRGNQPQHF.